Sequencing of this T cell receptor beta chain was carried out in a study of T cells in Graves' hyperthyroidism and ophthalmopathy. Findings of the study overall: Blood also held most thyroid clonotypes expanded beyond 0.001. Ophthalmopathy stood apart from stable hyperthyroidism in a 13 V-J model.

Germline assignment: CDR1 MNHNS and CDR2 SASEGT. The V end was cut by 6 bases, the J end by 3 bases, with 14 bases between. The CDR3 length is 14 residues. The authors obtained PBMCs from around 10 ml of fresh peripheral blood. The investigators amplified TCR beta CDR3 regions from RNA transcripts. When the TCR CDR3 underwent first-round RT-PCR, the HTBI primer set was used. TCRdb reprocessed the multiplex PCR reads via MiXCR and lists one record per CDR3 protein. This repertoire shows 600,000 or so distinct CDR3 sequences, around 14% found once; its top ten account for roughly 7.7%. This clonotype has a handful of counts. As yet, its antigen is unknown.

The V call is TRBV6-1, the J call TRBJ2-5; TRBD2 might be the D (5 bases). The sequenced sample consisted of blood. The clonotype comes from a woman aged 18-29 years with Graves' ophthalmopathy. CDR3 protein: CASSKGVSKETQYF. The CDR3 nucleotides read TGTGCCAGCAGCAAGGGAGTCTCAAAAGAGACCCAGTACTTC.